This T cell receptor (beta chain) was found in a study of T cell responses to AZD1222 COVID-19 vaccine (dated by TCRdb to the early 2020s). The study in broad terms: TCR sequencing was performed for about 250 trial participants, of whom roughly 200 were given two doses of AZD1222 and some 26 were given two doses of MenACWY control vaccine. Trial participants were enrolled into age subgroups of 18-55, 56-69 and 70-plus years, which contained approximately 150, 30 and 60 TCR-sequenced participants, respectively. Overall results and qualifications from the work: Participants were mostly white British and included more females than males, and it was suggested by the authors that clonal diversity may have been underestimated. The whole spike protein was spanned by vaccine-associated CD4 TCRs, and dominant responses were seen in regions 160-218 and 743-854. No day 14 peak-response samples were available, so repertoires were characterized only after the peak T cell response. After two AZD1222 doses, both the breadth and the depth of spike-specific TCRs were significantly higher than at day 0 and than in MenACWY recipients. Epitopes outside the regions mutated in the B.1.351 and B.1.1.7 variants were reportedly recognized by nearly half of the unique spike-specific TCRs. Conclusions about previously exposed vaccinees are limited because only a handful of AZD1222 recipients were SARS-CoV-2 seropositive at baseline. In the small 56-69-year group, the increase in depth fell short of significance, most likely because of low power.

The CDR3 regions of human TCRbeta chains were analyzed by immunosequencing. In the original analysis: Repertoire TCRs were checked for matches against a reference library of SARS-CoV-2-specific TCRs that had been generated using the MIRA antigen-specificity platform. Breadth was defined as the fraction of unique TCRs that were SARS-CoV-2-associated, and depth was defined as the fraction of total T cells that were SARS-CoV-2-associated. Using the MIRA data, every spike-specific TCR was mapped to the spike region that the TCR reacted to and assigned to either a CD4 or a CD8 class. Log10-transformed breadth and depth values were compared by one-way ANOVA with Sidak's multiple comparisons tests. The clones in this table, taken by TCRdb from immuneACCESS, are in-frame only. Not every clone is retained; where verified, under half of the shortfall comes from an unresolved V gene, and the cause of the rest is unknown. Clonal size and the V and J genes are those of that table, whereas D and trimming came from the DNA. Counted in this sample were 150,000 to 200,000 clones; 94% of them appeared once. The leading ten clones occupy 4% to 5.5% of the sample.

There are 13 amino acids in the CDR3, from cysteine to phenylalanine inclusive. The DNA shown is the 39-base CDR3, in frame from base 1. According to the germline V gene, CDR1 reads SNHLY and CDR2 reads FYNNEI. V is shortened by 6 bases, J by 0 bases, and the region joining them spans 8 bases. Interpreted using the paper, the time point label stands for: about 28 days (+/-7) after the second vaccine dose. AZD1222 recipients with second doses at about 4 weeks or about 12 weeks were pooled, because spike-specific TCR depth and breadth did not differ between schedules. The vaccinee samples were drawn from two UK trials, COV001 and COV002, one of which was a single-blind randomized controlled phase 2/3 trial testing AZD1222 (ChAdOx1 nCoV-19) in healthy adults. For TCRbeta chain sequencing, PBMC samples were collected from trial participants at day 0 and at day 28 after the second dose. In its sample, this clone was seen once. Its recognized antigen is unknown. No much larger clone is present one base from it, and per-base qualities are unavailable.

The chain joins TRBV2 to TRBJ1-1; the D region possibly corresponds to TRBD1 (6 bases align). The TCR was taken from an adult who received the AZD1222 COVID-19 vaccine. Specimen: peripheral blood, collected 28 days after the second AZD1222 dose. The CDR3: CASRDSLNTEAFF. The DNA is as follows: TGTGCCAGCAGGGACAGTTTGAACACTGAAGCTTTCTTT.